This entry concerns a single T cell receptor (beta chain). In this sample, this clonotype turned up many times. Its antigen is not yet known. Qualities for individual bases were not recorded, and no much larger clone is one base off. Trimming takes 0 bases from V and 4 bases from J, and the germline ends sit 0 bases apart. The CDR3, from cysteine to phenylalanine, totals 12 residues. Left in the record is the CDR3 DNA by itself, 36 bases read in frame from the first base. CDR1 SGHTA and CDR2 FQGTGA are derived from the germline V gene. The sample originates from a study of T cells in Graves' hyperthyroidism and ophthalmopathy (dated 2019 in TCRdb). Turning to the overall study: Peripheral blood was sampled at the time of initial diagnosis, prior to any treatment. An independent validation cohort of about 19 hyperthyroidism patients and approximately 16 patients who later progressed to ophthalmopathy tested prospective prediction of ophthalmopathy. To identify distinguishing TCR V-J signatures, a discovery cohort of some 100 patients was used, comprising 40 to 45 with Graves' ophthalmopathy and 57 with stable Graves' hyperthyroidism. According to the paper, TCR Vbeta CDR3 sequencing was carried out on about 140 peripheral blood samples, which came from around 43 ophthalmopathy, fewer than 80 hyperthyroidism and approximately 17 progressor patients. For training and testing, the 95 to 100 patients in the discovery cohort were randomly divided in a 7:3 ratio. Thyroid tissue and blood T-cell repertoires from several Graves' hyperthyroidism patients were also compared in the study. Following sampling, methimazole starting at 30 mg daily was given to hyperthyroidism patients, and high-dose intravenous methylprednisolone was given to ophthalmopathy patients.

TCR beta CDR3 regions were amplified from RNA transcripts. A first-round RT-PCR of the TCR CDR3 used the HTBI primer set with the Qiagen OneStep RT-PCR kit. The libraries were constructed in a second round of multiplex PCR and then size-selected and purified. The libraries were sequenced on an Illumina HiSeq2000 using paired-end 100 bp reads. Regarding the original processing steps: SOAPnuke was used to process the raw data, throwing out any read that contained adapters or uncalled bases, had a mean Phred below 15, or lacked an exact constant-primer or identifier match. COPE v1.2.5 was used to merge high-quality paired reads, and clonotypes were defined as unique nucleotide sequences. MiTCR v1.1 was used to align the clonotypes against IMGT TRBV, TRBD and TRBJ reference segments. The analysis included only V-J combinations with a frequency above 0.0001, which together covered around 99% of the repertoires. A TCS score was defined as the ratio of F50 (clonal expansion) to E x V (chaos), with BLOSUM62-based TCRdist applied between CDR3 peptides within each V-J. Welch's t-statistics and random forest reduced 500 to 550 V-J features to around 14, which were used in a naive Bayes classifier (R e1071). The raw public data were reprocessed by TCRdb itself: fastp quality trimming at Q25, MiXCR clonotype calling, in-frame beta chains only. Duplicate CDR3 protein sequences are folded into a single record with the most common DNA and genes. TCRdb assigned the V and J calls; the authors' analysis was not used. This sample comprises around 200,000 distinct CDR3 sequences, roughly 18% of them detected only once. Approximately 40% of the sample is in the top ten clones.

Stable Graves' hyperthyroidism was defined as no progression to ophthalmopathy during 18 months of follow-up. Hyperthyroidism patients were newly diagnosed, with disease duration under 2 months, and aged 18 to 65 years. Any patient with an uncontrolled infection, another autoimmune disease, pregnancy or lactation was excluded. Clinical symptoms, serum thyroxine and TRAb, thyroid ultrasound, and orbital computed tomography formed the basis for the diagnoses. PBMCs were separated from under 12 ml of fresh peripheral blood using Ficoll-Paque density gradient centrifugation. Trizol reagent was used to extract total RNA, and RNA quality was then checked on an Agilent 2100 Bioanalyzer. Study-wide findings and limitations: In validation, the model predicted progression to ophthalmopathy a median of roughly 6.1 months before onset, with around 70% sensitivity and almost 75% specificity. Most expanded thyroid clonotypes (frequency above 0.001) were also detected in blood, a finding suggesting that blood repertoires may reflect thyroid immune responses. A 13 V-J signature model separated ophthalmopathy from stable hyperthyroidism, with 87.88% sensitivity and 81.08% specificity in cross-validation and 80%/75% in testing. No statistical method was used to fix the sample size in advance, and group allocation was not hidden from the investigators.

Sequencing was done on a sample of blood. The chain links TRBV7-3 with TRBJ2-2; the D gene cannot be resolved reliably. This TCR was sampled from a man aged 35-49 years with Graves' hyperthyroidism. The DNA is as follows: TGTGCCAGCAGCTTAACCACCGGGGAGCTGTTTTTT. It codes for CASSLTTGELFF.